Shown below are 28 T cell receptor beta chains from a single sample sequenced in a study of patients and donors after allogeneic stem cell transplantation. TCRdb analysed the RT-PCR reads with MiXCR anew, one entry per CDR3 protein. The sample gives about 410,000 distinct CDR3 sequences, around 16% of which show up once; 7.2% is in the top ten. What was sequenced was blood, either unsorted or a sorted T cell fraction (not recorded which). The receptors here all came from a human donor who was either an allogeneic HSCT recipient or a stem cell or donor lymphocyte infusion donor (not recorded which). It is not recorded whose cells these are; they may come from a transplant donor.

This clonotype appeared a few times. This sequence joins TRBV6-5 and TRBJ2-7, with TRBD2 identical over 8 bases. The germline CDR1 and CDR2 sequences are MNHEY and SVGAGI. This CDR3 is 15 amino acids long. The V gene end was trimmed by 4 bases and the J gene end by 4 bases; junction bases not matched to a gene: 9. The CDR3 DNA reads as TGTGCCAGCAGTTCCCCCGGGACTAGTTCTTACGAGCAGTACTTC. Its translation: CASSSPGTSSYEQYF.

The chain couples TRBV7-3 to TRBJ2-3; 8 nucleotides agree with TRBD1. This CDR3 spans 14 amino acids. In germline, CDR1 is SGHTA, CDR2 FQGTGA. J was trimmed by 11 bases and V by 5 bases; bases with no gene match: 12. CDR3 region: CASSDQPTGGGQYF. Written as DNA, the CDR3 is TGTGCCAGCAGCGACCAACCAACAGGGGGTGGGCAGTATTTT. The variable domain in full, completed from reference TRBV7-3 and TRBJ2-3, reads GAGVSQTPSNKVTEKGKYVELRCDPISGHTALYWYRQSLGQGPEFLIYFQGTGAADDSGLPNDRFFAVRPEGSVSTLKIQRTERGDSAVYLCASSDQPTGGGQYFGPGTRLTVL.

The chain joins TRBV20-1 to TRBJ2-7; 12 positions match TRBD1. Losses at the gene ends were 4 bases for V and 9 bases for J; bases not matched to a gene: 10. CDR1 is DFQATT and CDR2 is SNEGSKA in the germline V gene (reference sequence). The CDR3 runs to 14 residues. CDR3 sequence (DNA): TGCAGTGCTAATATCCGGGACAGGGGGCGAGGGCAGTACTTC. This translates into CSANIRDRGRGQYF.

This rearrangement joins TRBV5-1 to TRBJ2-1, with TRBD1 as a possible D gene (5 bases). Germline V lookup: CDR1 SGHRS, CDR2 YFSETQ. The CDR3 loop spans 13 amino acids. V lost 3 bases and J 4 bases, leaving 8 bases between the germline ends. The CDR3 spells CASSSRQYNEQFF. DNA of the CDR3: TGCGCCAGCAGCTCCCGACAGTACAATGAGCAGTTCTTC.

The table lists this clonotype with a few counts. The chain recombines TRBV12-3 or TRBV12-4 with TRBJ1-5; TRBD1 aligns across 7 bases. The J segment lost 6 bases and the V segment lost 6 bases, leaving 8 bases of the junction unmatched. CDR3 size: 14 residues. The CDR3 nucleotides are TGTGCCAGCAGGGCCCCAGGGGGAGGTCAGCCCCAGCATTTT. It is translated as CASRAPGGGQPQHF.

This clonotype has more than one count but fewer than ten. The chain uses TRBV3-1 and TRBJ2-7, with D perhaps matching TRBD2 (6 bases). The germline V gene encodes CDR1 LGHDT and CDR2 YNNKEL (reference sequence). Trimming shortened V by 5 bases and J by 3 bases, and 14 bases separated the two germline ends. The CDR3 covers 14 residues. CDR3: CASSKGGVGYEQYF. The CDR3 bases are TGTGCCAGCAGCAAGGGCGGGGTTGGCTACGAGCAGTACTTC.

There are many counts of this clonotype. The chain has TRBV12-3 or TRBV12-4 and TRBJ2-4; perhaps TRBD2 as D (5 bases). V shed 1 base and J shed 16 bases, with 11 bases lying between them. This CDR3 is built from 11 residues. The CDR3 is CASSLGEPPYF. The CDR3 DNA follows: TGTGCCAGCAGTTTAGGGGAGCCTCCCTACTTC.

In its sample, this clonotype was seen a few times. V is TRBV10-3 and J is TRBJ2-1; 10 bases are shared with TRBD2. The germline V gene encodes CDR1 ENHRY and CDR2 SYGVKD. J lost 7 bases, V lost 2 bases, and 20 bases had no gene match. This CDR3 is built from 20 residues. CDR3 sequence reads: CAISETYRYPLAGQENEQFF. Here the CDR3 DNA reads TGTGCCATCAGTGAGACCTACCGATATCCACTAGCGGGGCAAGAGAATGAGCAGTTCTTC.

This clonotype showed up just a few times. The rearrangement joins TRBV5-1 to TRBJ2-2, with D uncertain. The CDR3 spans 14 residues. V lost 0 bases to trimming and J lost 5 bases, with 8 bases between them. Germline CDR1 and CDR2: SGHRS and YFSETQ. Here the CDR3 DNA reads TGCGCCAGCAGCTTGGTACAGCTTACCGGGGAGCTGTTTTTT. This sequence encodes CASSLVQLTGELFF.

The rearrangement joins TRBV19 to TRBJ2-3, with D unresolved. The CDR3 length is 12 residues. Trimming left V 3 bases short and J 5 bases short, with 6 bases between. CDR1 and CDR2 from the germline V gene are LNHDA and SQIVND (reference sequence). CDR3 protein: CASSIVGDTQYF. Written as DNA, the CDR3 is TGTGCCAGTAGTATCGTCGGAGATACGCAGTATTTT.

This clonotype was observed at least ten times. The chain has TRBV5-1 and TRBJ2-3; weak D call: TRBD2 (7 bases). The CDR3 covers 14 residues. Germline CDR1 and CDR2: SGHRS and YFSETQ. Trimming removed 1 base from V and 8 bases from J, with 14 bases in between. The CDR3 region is CASSLSPGEGTQYF. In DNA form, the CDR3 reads TGCGCCAGCAGCTTGTCGCCAGGGGAGGGTACGCAGTATTTT.

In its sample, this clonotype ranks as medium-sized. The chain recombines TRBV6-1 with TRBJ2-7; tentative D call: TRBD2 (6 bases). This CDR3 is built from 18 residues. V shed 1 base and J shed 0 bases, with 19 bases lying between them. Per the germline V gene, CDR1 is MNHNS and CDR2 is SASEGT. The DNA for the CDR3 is TGTGCCAGCAGTGAAGGTGGAAGACTAGACATGAGCTCCTACGAGCAGTACTTC. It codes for CASSEGGRLDMSSYEQYF.

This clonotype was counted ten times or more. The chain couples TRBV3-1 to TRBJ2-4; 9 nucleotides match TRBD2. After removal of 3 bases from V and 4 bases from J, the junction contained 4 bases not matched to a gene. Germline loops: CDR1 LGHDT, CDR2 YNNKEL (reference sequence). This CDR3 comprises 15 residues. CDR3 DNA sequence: TGTGCCAGCAGCCAGCCGGGACTAGCAAAAAACATTCAGTACTTC. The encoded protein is CASSQPGLAKNIQYF.

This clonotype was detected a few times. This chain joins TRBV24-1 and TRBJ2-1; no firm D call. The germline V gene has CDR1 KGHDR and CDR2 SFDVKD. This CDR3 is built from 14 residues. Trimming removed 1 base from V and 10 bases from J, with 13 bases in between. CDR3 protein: CATSDFPARGEQFF. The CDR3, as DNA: TGTGCCACCAGTGATTTCCCAGCCCGTGGGGAGCAGTTCTTC.

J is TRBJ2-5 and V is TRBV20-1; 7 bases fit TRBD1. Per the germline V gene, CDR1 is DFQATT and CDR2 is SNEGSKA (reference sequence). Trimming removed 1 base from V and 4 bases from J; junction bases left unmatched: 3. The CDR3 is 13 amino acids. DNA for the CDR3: TGCAGTGCTAGAGCGACAGGGCGAGAGACCCAGTACTTC. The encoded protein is CSARATGRETQYF.

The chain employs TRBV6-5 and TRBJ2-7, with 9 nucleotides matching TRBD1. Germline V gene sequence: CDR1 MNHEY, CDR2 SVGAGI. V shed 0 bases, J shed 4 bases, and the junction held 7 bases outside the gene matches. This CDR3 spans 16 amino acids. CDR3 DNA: TGTGCCAGCAGTTACTCAGCACAGGGGGCGCCGTACGAGCAGTACTTC. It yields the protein CASSYSAQGAPYEQYF.

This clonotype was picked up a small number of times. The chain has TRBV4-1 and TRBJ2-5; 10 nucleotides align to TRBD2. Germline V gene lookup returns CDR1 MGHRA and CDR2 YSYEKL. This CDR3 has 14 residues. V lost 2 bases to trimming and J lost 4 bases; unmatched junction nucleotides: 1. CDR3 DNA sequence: TGCGCCAGCAGCCAACTAGCGGGAGTAGAGACCCAGTACTTC. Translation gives CASSQLAGVETQYF.

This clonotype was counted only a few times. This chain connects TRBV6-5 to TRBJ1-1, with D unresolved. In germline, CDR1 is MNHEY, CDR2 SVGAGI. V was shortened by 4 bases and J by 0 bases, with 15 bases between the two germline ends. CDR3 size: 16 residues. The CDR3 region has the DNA TGTGCCAGCAGTTCCACCCCCGGTCCCCTGAACACTGAAGCTTTCTTT. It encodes CASSSTPGPLNTEAFF.

The CDR3 bases are TGTGCCAGCAGCGACTTACAGGGAGCAGCTAATGAAAAACTGTTTTTT. It specifies CASSDLQGAANEKLFF. The chain uses TRBV25-1 and TRBJ1-4; TRBD1 might be the D (6 bases). Germline CDR1 and CDR2: MGHDK and SYGVNS. Trimming cost V 6 bases and J 3 bases, with 17 bases left between them. This CDR3 has 16 amino acids.

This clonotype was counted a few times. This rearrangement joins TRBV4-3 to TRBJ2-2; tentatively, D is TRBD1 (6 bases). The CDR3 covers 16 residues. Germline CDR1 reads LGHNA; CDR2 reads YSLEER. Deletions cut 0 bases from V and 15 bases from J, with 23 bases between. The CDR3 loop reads CASSQEGGRATQRLFF. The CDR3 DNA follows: TGCGCCAGCAGCCAAGAAGGGGGTCGGGCAACACAGCGGTTGTTTTTT.

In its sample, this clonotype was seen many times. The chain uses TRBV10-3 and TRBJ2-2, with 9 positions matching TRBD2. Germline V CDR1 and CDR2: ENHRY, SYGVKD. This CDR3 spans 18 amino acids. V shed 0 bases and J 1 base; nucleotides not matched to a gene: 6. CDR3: CAISESKRTSVNTGELFF. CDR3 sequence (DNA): TGTGCCATCAGTGAGTCGAAGAGGACTAGCGTGAACACCGGGGAGCTGTTTTTT.

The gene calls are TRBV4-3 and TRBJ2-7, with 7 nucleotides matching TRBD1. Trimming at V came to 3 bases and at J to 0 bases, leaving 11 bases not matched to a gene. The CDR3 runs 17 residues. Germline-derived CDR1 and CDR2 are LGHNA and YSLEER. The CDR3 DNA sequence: TGCGCCAGCAGCCATTCCCGACAGGGTTGGGGCTCCTACGAGCAGTACTTC. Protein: CASSHSRQGWGSYEQYF.

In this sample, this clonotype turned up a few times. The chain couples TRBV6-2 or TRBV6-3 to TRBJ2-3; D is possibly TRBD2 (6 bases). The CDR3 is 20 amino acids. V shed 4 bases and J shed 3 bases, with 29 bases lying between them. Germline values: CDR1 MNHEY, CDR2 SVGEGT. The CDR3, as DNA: TGTGCCAGCAGTTCCTCTATGAGGCCACTAGCCCCGGGTGGTACAGATACGCAGTATTTT. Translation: CASSSSMRPLAPGGTDTQYF.

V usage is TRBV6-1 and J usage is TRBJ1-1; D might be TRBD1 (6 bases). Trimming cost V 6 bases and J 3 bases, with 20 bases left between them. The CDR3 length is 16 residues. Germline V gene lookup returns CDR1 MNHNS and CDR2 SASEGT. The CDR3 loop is CASSRLGAGADTEAFF. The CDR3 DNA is TGTGCCAGCAGCCGTCTGGGGGCAGGGGCGGACACTGAAGCTTTCTTT.

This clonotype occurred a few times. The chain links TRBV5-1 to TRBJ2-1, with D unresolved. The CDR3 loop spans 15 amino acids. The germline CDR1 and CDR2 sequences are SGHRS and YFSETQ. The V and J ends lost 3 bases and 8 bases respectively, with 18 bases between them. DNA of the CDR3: TGCGCCAGCAGCTCCGGGTCACCAACGAACCATGAGCAGTTCTTC. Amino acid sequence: CASSSGSPTNHEQFF.

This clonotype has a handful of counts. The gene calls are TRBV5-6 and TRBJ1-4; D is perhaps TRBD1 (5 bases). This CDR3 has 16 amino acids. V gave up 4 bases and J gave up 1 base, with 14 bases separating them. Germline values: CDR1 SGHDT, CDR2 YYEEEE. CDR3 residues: CASSLQGLGTNEKLFF. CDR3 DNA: TGTGCCAGCAGCCTCCAGGGTCTAGGAACTAATGAAAAACTGTTTTTT. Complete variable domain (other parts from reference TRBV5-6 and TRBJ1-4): DAGVTQSPTHLIKTRGQQVTLRCSPKSGHDTVSWYQQALGQGPQFIFQYYEEEERQRGNFPDRFSGHQFPNYSSELNVNALLLGDSALYLCASSLQGLGTNEKLFFGSGTQLSVL.

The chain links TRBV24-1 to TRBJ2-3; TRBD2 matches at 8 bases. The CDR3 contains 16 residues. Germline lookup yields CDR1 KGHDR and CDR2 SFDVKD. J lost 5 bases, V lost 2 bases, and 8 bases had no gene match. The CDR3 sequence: CATSDSGGGIGDTQYF. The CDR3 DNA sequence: TGTGCCACCAGTGATTCCGGGGGGGGGATTGGAGATACGCAGTATTTT.

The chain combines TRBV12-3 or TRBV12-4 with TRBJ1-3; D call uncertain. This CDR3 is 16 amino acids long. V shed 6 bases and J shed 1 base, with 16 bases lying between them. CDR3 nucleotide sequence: TGTGCCAGCAGCCCCTGGTCTGGTCGGTCTGGAAACACCATATATTTT. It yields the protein CASSPWSGRSGNTIYF.